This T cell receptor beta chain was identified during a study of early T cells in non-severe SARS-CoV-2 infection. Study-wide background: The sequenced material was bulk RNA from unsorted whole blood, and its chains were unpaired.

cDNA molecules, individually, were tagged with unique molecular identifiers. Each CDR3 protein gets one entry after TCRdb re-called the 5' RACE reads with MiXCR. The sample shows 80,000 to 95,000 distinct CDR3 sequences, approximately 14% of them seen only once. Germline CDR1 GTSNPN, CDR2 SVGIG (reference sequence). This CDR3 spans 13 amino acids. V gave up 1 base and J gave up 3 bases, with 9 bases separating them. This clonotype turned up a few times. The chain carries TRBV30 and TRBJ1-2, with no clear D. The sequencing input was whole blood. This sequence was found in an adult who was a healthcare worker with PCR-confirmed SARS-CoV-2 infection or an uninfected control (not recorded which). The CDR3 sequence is CAWSGQADYGYTF. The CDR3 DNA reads TGTGCCTGGAGTGGGCAGGCTGACTATGGCTACACCTTC.